These 5 T cell receptor beta chains were all obtained from the same sample, sequenced in a study of control samples from healthy donors and cancer patients. Repertoires were generated with immunoSEQ multiplex PCR, while TCRdb's copy carries only in-frame clones and drops some. Among around 200,000 clones, over 80% were seen once, and the ten largest hold about 1.5%. The sample taken for sequencing was blood. The receptors were gathered from a man aged 18 to 30 in good health.

The chain links TRBV11-2 to TRBJ1-2; 7 bases agree with TRBD1. V trimming: 3 bases; J trimming: 7 bases; junction bases outside the gene matches: 8. The length of the CDR3 is 14 residues. The germline gives CDR1 SGHAT, CDR2 FQNNGV. The CDR3 DNA reads as TGTGCCAGCAGCTTCGAGAGGGGGCGTTTTGGCTACACCTTC. Translating it yields CASSFERGRFGYTF.

This chain joins TRBV5-1 and TRBJ2-1, with TRBD1 matching over 10 bases. Germline CDR1 SGHRS, CDR2 YFSETQ. This CDR3 is 14 amino acids long. J was trimmed by 8 bases and V by 4 bases; bases with no gene match: 6. CDR3 protein: CASSLGQGFDEQFF. Written as DNA, the CDR3 is TGCGCCAGCAGCCTGGGACAGGGGTTCGATGAGCAGTTCTTC.

The genes are TRBV5-1 and TRBJ2-3; 7 nucleotides agree with TRBD2. The J segment lost 5 bases and the V segment lost 4 bases, leaving 10 bases of the junction unmatched. The CDR3 covers 15 residues. CDR1 is SGHRS, CDR2 YFSETQ, per germline. This CDR3 is CASSPLTSRRDTQYF. The CDR3 region has the DNA TGCGCCAGCAGCCCTTTGACTAGCCGGCGAGATACGCAGTATTTT.

The V and J genes are TRBV7-2 and TRBJ1-2, with no clear D. Germline lookup yields CDR1 SGHTA and CDR2 FQGNSA. The CDR3 consists of 13 residues. V was clipped by 5 bases and J by 8 bases, with 15 bases between them. The CDR3 DNA reads TGTGCCAGCAGCCCTAGCGGCCTTTCCGGCTACACCTTC. Its protein product is CASSPSGLSGYTF.

The chain has TRBV19 and TRBJ1-2; the D gene is possibly TRBD1 (6 bases). CDR3 length: 15 amino acids. Germline assignment: CDR1 LNHDA and CDR2 SQIVND (reference sequence). Trimming pared 3 bases from V and 5 bases from J, leaving 16 bases between. DNA of the CDR3: TGTGCCAGTAGTATTTCCGGGGGCGCAGGATATGGCTACACCTTC. Protein sequence: CASSISGGAGYGYTF.